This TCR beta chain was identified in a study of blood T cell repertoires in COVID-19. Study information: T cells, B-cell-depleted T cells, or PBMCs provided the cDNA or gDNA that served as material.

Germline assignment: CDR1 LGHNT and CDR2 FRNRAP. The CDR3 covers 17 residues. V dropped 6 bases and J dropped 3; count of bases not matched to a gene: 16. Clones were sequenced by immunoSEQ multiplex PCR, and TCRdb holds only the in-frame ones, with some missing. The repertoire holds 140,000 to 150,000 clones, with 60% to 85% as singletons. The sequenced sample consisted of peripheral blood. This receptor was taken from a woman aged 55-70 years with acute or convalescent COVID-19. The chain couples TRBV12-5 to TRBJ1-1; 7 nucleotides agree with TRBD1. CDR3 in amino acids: CASGFIGQGGWDTEAFF. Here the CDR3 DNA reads TGTGCTAGTGGCTTCATAGGGCAGGGGGGTTGGGACACTGAAGCTTTCTTT. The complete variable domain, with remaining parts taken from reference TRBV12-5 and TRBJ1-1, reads DARVTQTPRHKVTEMGQEVTMRCQPILGHNTVFWYRQTMMQGLELLAYFRNRAPLDDSGMPKDRFSAEMPDATLATLKIQPSEPRDSAVYFCASGFIGQGGWDTEAFFGQGTRLTVV.